This TCR beta chain stems from a study of cytomegalovirus exposure and HLA in healthy donors. V was trimmed by 1 base and J by 9 bases, leaving 10 bases between them. CDR1 is LNHDA and CDR2 is SQIVND in the germline V gene (reference sequence). The CDR3 is made up of 13 amino acids. Overall study findings and caveats: Later on, an analysis showed TCR association rates differing by HLA locus, with DRB1 the most and HLA-C the fewest. As was reported, the classifier diagnosed cytomegalovirus status with high specificity and sensitivity. In a later analysis, most CMV-associated TCR beta chains appeared HLA-restricted.

Primers included in the PCR were 60 Vbeta and 13 Jbeta primers. Generated by immunoSEQ multiplex PCR, the TCRdb table keeps only in-frame clones and is missing some. The sample has tens of thousands of clones, approximately 78% seen once. To note about this clone: Its specificity is unknown.

This chain connects TRBV19 to TRBJ2-1; no reliable D call. The sample comprised PBMCs. The receptor comes from a man aged 40-50 years in good health and CMV-seronegative. CDR3 DNA sequence: TGTGCCAGTAGTATAGTACGGGTAGGTGAGCAGTTCTTC. Translated: CASSIVRVGEQFF. The full variable domain, rest sourced from reference TRBV19 and TRBJ2-1, is DGGITQSPKYLFRKEGQNVTLSCEQNLNHDAMYWYRQDPGQGLRLIYYSQIVNDFQKGDIAEGYSVSREKKESFPLTVTSAQKNPTAFYLCASSIVRVGEQFFGPGTRLTVL.